Listed below are T cell receptor beta chains from one sample, sequenced in a study of shared clonotypes between healthy human individuals. TCRdb's table, derived via immunoSEQ multiplex PCR, lists solely in-frame clones and lacks some. The data hold roughly 1.5 million clones, with 95% to 99% observed a single time. The sample consisted of naive CD4+ T cells sorted from blood. The receptor source for this set is a man younger than 40 in good health. CDR3s include the opening cysteine and the closing phenylalanine or tryptophan. A D gene is named only where the DNA matches it firmly. Clone size is given for some rows only: seen once, a few or many times, or a class if the clone is expanded.

clone size: NA
D gene: NA
V gene: TRBV25-1
J gene: TRBJ1-3
CDR3 DNA: TGTGCCAGCCATAACTCTGGAAACACCATATATTTT
CDR3 protein: CASHNSGNTIYF

clone size: NA
D gene: TRBD2
V gene: TRBV5-5
J gene: TRBJ2-7
CDR3 DNA: TGTGCCAGCAACCCACCCGGGGGGGTGAACGAGCAGTACTTC
CDR3 protein: CASNPPGGVNEQYF

clone size: NA
D gene: NA
V gene: TRBV28
J gene: TRBJ2-1
CDR3 DNA: TGTGCCAGCAGTTTTCCCCGCATCTACAATGAGCAGTTCTTC
CDR3 protein: CASSFPRIYNEQFF

clone size: NA
D gene: NA
V gene: TRBV18
J gene: TRBJ1-1
CDR3 DNA: TGTGCCAGCTCAACTCGCACTGAAGCTTTCTTT
CDR3 protein: CASSTRTEAFF

clone size: NA
D gene: NA
V gene: TRBV6-1
J gene: TRBJ1-2
CDR3 DNA: TGTGCCAGCAGTGGCAACAGAAACTATGGCTACACCTTC
CDR3 protein: CASSGNRNYGYTF

clone size: once
D gene: TRBD2
V gene: TRBV10-1
J gene: TRBJ2-3
CDR3 DNA: TGCGCCAGCAGTGAGAACTCGCGGGGGGACCAGGACACGCAGTATTTT
CDR3 protein: CASSENSRGDQDTQYF

clone size: NA
D gene: TRBD2
V gene: TRBV6-4
J gene: TRBJ2-2
CDR3 DNA: TGTGCCAGCAGTGTGTCGACTAGCGGGGCGAACACCGGGGAGCTGTTTTTT
CDR3 protein: CASSVSTSGANTGELFF

clone size: once
D gene: NA
V gene: TRBV7-9
J gene: TRBJ2-1
CDR3 DNA: TGTGCCAGCAGCTTACCGGATGAGCAGTTCTTC
CDR3 protein: CASSLPDEQFF

clone size: NA
D gene: TRBD1
V gene: TRBV6-5
J gene: TRBJ1-1
CDR3 DNA: TGTGCCAGCAGTTCCCCTCCGGGACAGGGGACCACTGAAGCTTTCTTT
CDR3 protein: CASSSPPGQGTTEAFF

clone size: NA
D gene: TRBD2
V gene: TRBV5-4
J gene: TRBJ2-7
CDR3 DNA: TGTGCCAGCAGCGAAACTAGCGGACCCTACGAGCAGTACTTC
CDR3 protein: CASSETSGPYEQYF

clone size: once
D gene: NA
V gene: TRBV10-3
J gene: TRBJ1-3
CDR3 DNA: TGTGCCATCAGTGAGTCCCAGGGTCCTGGAAACACCATATATTTT
CDR3 protein: CAISESQGPGNTIYF

clone size: NA
D gene: NA
V gene: TRBV28
J gene: TRBJ1-1
CDR3 DNA: TGTGCCAGCAGGGGGTGGACTGAAGCTTTCTTT
CDR3 protein: CASRGWTEAFF

clone size: NA
D gene: TRBD2
V gene: TRBV5-1
J gene: TRBJ2-3
CDR3 DNA: TGCGCCAGCAGCTTACCTACTAGCGGGAGCACAGATACGCAGTATTTT
CDR3 protein: CASSLPTSGSTDTQYF

clone size: NA
D gene: TRBD2
V gene: TRBV6-5
J gene: TRBJ2-1
CDR3 DNA: TGTGCCAGCAGTCCACTAGCGAGAGCCTACAATGAGCAGTTCTTC
CDR3 protein: CASSPLARAYNEQFF

clone size: NA
D gene: TRBD2
V gene: TRBV30
J gene: TRBJ2-7
CDR3 DNA: TGTGCCTGTAGCGGGGGGGGCTGGGCCTACGAGCAGTACTTC
CDR3 protein: CACSGGGWAYEQYF

clone size: once
D gene: TRBD1
V gene: TRBV5-1
J gene: TRBJ2-2
CDR3 DNA: TGCGCCACCAAACGGGACAGGGGCGGAACCGGGGAGCTGTTTTTT
CDR3 protein: CATKRDRGGTGELFF

clone size: NA
D gene: TRBD1
V gene: TRBV7-9
J gene: TRBJ1-2
CDR3 DNA: TGTGCCAGCAGCTTCCGGGACAGGGACTATGGCTACACCTTC
CDR3 protein: CASSFRDRDYGYTF

clone size: NA
D gene: NA
V gene: TRBV5-6
J gene: TRBJ2-7
CDR3 DNA: TGTGCCAGCAGCTTGGTGACAGCCTACTACGAGCAGTACTTC
CDR3 protein: CASSLVTAYYEQYF

clone size: NA
D gene: TRBD1
V gene: TRBV29-1
J gene: TRBJ2-1
CDR3 DNA: TGCAGCGTTGAAATAGTATGGGACAGGGGGTTTAGGCGGGACTACAATGAGCAGTTCTTC
CDR3 protein: CSVEIVWDRGFRRDYNEQFF

clone size: NA
D gene: TRBD2
V gene: TRBV7-9
J gene: TRBJ2-3
CDR3 DNA: TGTGCCAGCAGCAGGACTAGCGGGAGTCGAGATACGCAGTATTTT
CDR3 protein: CASSRTSGSRDTQYF

clone size: NA
D gene: TRBD2
V gene: TRBV15
J gene: TRBJ2-5
CDR3 DNA: TGTGCCACCAGCAGAGATCAGTTGGGGAGGGGAGAGACCCAGTACTTC
CDR3 protein: CATSRDQLGRGETQYF

clone size: NA
D gene: NA
V gene: TRBV6-5
J gene: TRBJ2-2
CDR3 DNA: TGTGCCAGCAGCGGGGGCGGGAGAATCGCCGGGGAGCTGTTTTTT
CDR3 protein: CASSGGGRIAGELFF